This T cell receptor beta chain was retrieved from a study of T cells after yellow fever vaccination. Study-level information: SMART-Seq v4 Ultra Low Input prepared the low-cell-number fractions.

Comments on this clonotype: The antigen is unknown.

Overall study results and limits: Contamination by abundant bulk-population clonotypes could be present in FACS-sorted repertoires. Although the secondary response was weaker, it peaked faster, at day 5 versus 15. A small share of clonotypes appeared in both CD4 and CD8 compartments.

TCRdb ran MiXCR on the 5' RACE reads and lists one entry per CDR3 protein. The sample includes a few hundred thousand distinct CDR3 sequences, 3.5% to 4.5% of them seen just once. This TCR came from a man aged 18 to 30 who received the YFV17D yellow fever vaccine. This material consisted of PBMCs, taken 15 days after the yellow fever booster vaccination.

DNA for the CDR3: TGTGCCAGCAGTTACGAGACTAGCGGGGGAGATGGGGCCAACGTCCTGACTTTC. It codes for CASSYETSGGDGANVLTF. This chain links TRBV6-5 with TRBJ2-6; 12 nucleotides match TRBD2. CDR3 size: 18 residues. Germline CDR1 reads MNHEY; CDR2 reads SVGAGI. The trim removed 2 bases at V and 3 bases at J, leaving 5 bases unmatched.